This TCR beta chain was identified during a study of read filtering for tumor transcriptome and immune sequencing. CDR1 SNHLY and CDR2 FYNNEI come from the germline V gene. Trimming stripped 6 bases from V and 0 bases from J, with 11 bases between. This CDR3 is built from 14 residues. Many counts were recorded for this clonotype. From around 0.4 ug of RNA, a library with molecular barcoded alpha/delta and beta/gamma adaptors was made. A single record per CDR3 protein comes from TCRdb applying MiXCR to the reads. The sample shows more than 45,000 distinct CDR3 sequences, about 12% of them seen only once.

The origin of this receptor is a donor at least 40 years old with multiple myeloma. The rearrangement joins TRBV2 to TRBJ1-1, with D unresolved. Sequencing used a population of CD138-negative cells sorted from bone marrow. This chain's CDR3 is CASRVGIMNTEAFF. CDR3 bases: TGTGCCAGCAGGGTAGGGATTATGAACACTGAAGCTTTCTTT.